This TCR beta chain was observed in a study of CD8 T cells in Susac syndrome. Roughly 0.45 to 1 ug RNA was reverse transcribed with random hexamers. immunoSEQ multiplex PCR amplified TCR beta CDR3 across 54 Vbeta, 13 Jbeta. Using its own MiXCR run on the immunoSEQ multiplex PCR reads, TCRdb lists one record per CDR3 protein. There are about 210,000 distinct CDR3 sequences in the sample; nearly 97% occur only once, and 0.095% lies in the top ten. In contrast to the negatively isolated CD8+ and CD4+ T cells, TEMRA cells were FACS-enriched. In the case of this clonotype: Antigen: not known.

Study results and limitations: The relatively small number of individuals in the TCR sequencing and HLA analysis was acknowledged by the study.

The sample comprised CD4+ T cells from PBMCs. This receptor was identified in a human donor with multiple sclerosis.

The DNA of the CDR3 is TGTGCCACCAGCAGAGAAAGGGTTACTAATGAAAAACTGTTTTTT. Its translation: CATSRERVTNEKLFF. This rearrangement joins TRBV15 to TRBJ1-4; D gene uncertain. This CDR3 has 15 amino acids. The germline V gene has CDR1 LNHNV and CDR2 YYDKDF (reference sequence). V was trimmed by 0 bases and J by 2 bases, leaving 7 bases between them.